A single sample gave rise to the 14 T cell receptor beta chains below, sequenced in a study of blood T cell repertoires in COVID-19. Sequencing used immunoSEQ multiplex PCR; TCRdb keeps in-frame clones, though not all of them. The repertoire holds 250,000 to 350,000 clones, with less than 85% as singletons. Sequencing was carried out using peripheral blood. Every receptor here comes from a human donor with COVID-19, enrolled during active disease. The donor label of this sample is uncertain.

The CDR3 reads CASSRFWEDYNEQFF. DNA for the CDR3: TGCGCCAGCAGTCGCTTCTGGGAGGACTACAATGAGCAGTTCTTC. This rearrangement joins TRBV4-1 to TRBJ2-1; perhaps TRBD2 as D (6 bases). This CDR3 spans 15 amino acids. V lost 6 bases to trimming and J lost 3 bases, with 15 bases between them. Germline values: CDR1 MGHRA, CDR2 YSYEKL.

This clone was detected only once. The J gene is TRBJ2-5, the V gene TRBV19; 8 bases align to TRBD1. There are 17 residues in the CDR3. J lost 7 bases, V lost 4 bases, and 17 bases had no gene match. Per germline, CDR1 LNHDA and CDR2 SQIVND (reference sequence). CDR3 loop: CASSTRESWGQVATQYF. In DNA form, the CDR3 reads TGTGCCAGTAGTACAAGGGAGTCATGGGGACAGGTAGCGACCCAGTACTTC.

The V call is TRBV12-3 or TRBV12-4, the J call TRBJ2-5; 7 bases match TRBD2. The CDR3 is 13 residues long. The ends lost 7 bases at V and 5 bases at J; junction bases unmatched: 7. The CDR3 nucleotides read TGTGCCAGCACTACGGGAGGAAGGGAGACCCAGTACTTC. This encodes CASTTGGRETQYF.

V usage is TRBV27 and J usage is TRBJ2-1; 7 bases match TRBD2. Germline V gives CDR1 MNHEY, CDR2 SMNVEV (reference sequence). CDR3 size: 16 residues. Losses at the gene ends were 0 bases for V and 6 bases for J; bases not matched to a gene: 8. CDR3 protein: CASSLSGSGSGNEQFF. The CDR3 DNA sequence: TGTGCCAGCAGTTTATCGGGTAGCGGGTCCGGCAATGAGCAGTTCTTC.

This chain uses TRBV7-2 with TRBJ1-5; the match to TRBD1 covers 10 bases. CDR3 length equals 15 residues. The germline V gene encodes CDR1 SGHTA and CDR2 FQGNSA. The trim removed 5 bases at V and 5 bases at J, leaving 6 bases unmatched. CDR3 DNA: TGTGCCAGCAGCACGCGGACAGGGGGTGATCAGCCCCAGCATTTT. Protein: CASSTRTGGDQPQHF.

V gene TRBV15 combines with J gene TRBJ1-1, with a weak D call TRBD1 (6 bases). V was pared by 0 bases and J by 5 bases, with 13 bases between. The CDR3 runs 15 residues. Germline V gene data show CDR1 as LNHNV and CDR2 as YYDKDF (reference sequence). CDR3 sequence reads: CATSRDKNRETEAFF. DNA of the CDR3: TGTGCCACCAGCAGAGATAAGAACAGGGAGACTGAAGCTTTCTTT.

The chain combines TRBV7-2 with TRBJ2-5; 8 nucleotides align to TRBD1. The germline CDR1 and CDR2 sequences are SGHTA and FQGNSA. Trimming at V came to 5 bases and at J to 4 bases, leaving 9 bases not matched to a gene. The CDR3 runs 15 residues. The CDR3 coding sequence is TGTGCCAGCAGCGTTGCCGGGACAGGAGGAGAGACCCAGTACTTC. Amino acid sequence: CASSVAGTGGETQYF.

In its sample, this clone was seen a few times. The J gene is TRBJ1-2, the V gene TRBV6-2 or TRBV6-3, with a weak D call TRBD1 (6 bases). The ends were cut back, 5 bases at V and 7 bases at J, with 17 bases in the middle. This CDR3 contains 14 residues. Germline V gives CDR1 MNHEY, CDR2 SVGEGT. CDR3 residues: CASSGTVRGSGYTF. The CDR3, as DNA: TGTGCCAGCAGTGGGACGGTCAGGGGAAGTGGCTACACCTTC.

CDR3 bases: TGTGCCAGCAGCAAGACAGGGGGCGCTTACGAGCAGTACTTC. This sequence encodes CASSKTGGAYEQYF. The chain carries TRBV5-4 and TRBJ2-7; 10 bases are shared with TRBD1. Trimming cost V 4 bases and J 4 bases; bases outside gene matches: 5. This CDR3 has 14 amino acids. In germline, CDR1 is SGHNT, CDR2 YYREEE (reference sequence).

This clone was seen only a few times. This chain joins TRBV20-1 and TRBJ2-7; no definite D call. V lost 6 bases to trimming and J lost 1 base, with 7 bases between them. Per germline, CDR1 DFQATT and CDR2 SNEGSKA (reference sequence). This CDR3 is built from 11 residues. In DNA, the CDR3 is TGCAGTGCCTCCTCTTCCTACGAGCAGTACTTC. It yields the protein CSASSSYEQYF.

The CDR3 DNA is TGTGCCAGCAGCCAAGAAGAAACAGGGGCAGGAGGCTACACCTTC. Protein sequence: CASSQEETGAGGYTF. The chain joins TRBV14 to TRBJ1-2; 7 nucleotides agree with TRBD1. The germline V gene has CDR1 SGHDN and CDR2 FVKESK. This CDR3 region has 15 residues. V lost 0 bases to trimming and J lost 8 bases; unmatched junction nucleotides: 9.

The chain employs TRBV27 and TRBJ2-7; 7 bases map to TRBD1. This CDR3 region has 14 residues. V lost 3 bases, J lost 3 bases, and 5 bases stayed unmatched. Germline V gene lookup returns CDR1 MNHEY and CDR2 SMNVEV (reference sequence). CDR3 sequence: CASSFEGAHYEQYF. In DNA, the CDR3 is TGTGCCAGCAGTTTCGAGGGGGCCCACTACGAGCAGTACTTC.

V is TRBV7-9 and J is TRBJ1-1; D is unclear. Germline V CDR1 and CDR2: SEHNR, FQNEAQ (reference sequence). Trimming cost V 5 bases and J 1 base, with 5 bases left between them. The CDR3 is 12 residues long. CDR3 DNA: TGTGCCAGCAGCCGAGCGAACACTGAAGCTTTCTTT. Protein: CASSRANTEAFF.

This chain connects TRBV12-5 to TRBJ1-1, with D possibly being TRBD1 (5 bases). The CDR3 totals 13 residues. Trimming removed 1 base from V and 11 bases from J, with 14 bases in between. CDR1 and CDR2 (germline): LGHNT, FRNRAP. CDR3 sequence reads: CASGLGRGVGAFF. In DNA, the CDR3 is TGTGCTAGTGGTTTGGGGAGGGGAGTAGGCGCTTTCTTT.